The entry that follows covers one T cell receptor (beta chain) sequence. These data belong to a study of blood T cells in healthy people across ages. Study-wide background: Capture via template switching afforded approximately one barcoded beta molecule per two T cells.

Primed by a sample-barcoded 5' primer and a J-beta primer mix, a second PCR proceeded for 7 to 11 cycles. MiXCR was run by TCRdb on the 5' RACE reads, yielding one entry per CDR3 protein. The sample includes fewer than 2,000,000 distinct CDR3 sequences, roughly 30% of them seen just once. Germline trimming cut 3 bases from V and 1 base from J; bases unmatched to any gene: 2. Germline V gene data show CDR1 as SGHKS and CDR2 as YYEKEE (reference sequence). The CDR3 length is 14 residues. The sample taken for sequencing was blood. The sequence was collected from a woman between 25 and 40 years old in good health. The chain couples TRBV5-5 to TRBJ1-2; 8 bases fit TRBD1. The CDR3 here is CASSSGGFNYGYTF. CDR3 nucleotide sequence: TGTGCCAGCAGCTCAGGGGGCTTTAACTATGGCTACACCTTC.